This TCR beta chain comes out of a study of blood T cell repertoires in COVID-19. On the study more broadly: COVID-19 samples collected from the United States, Italy and Spain covered acute and convalescent phases. Sources were T cells, B-cell-depleted T cells, or PBMCs; the material itself was cDNA or gDNA.

CDR1 is SGHRS, CDR2 YFSETQ, per germline. Trimming took 7 bases from V and 0 from J, leaving 12 bases between them. This CDR3 is built from 14 residues. Using immunoSEQ multiplex PCR, the repertoire was profiled, and TCRdb retains in-frame clones only, with some absent. The table records under 250,000 clones, over 70% of them present only once. V and J are TRBV5-1 and TRBJ2-3, with D perhaps matching TRBD2 (6 bases). The source is an elderly woman with acute or convalescent COVID-19. The sequenced material came from peripheral blood. CDR3 sequence reads: CASEPGLSTDTQYF. The CDR3 coding sequence is TGCGCCAGCGAACCGGGACTCAGCACAGATACGCAGTATTTT.